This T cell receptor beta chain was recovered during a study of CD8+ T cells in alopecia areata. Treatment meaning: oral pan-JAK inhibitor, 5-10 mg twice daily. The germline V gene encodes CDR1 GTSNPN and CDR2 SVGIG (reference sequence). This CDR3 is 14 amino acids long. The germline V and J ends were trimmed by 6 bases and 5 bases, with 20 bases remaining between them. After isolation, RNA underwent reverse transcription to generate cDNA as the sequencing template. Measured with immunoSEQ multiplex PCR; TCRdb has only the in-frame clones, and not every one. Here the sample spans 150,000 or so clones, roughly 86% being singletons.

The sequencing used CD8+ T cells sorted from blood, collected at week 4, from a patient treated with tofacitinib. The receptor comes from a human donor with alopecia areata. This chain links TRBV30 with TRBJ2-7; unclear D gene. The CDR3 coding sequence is TGTGCCTGCTACGAAGTGGGTCGCGTCCACGAGCAGTACTTC. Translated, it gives CACYEVGRVHEQYF.